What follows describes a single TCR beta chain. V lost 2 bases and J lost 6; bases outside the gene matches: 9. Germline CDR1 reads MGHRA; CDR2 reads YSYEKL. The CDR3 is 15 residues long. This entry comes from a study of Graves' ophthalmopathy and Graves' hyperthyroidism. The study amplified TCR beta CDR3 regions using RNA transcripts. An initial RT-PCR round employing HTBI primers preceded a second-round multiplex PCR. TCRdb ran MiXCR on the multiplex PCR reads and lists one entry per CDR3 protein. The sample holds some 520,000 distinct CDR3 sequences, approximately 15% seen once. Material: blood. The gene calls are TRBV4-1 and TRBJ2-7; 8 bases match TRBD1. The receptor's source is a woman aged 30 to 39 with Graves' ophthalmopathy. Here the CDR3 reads CASSQPRRGPGEQYF. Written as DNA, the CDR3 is TGCGCCAGCAGCCAACCCCGCAGGGGGCCGGGCGAGCAGTACTTC.